The present TCR beta chain was sequenced within a study of OX40 agonist ivuxolimab in advanced cancers. Study as a whole: At about 81% male, the cohort had a mean age of 60 years, ranging from roughly 20 to 85.

About this clone: The antigen remains undetermined.

Prior autoimmune disease or systemic immunosuppression barred patients. Study-wide results and limits: The study found that CD8+ T cells averaged more expanded clones than CD4+. Expanded peripheral T cells had an undetermined antigen specificity.

Generated by immunoSEQ multiplex PCR, the TCRdb table keeps only in-frame clones and is missing some. The table has about 88,000 clones, around nine tenths seen once. Sequencing was performed on CD4+ or CD8+ T cells sorted from blood, taken in a trial of the OX40 agonist ivuxolimab. This clonotype originated in an adult with an advanced solid tumor such as melanoma, head and neck, liver or kidney cancer.

CDR3 in amino acids: CASSNRQLKGTNEKLFF. Written as DNA, the CDR3 is TGTGCCAGTAGTAACCGCCAGCTTAAGGGGACTAATGAAAAACTGTTTTTT. The chain is built from TRBV19 and TRBJ1-4; perhaps TRBD1 as D (5 bases). V lost 4 bases, J lost 2 bases, and 17 bases lay in between. The CDR3 covers 17 residues. Germline CDR1 reads LNHDA; CDR2 reads SQIVND (reference sequence).